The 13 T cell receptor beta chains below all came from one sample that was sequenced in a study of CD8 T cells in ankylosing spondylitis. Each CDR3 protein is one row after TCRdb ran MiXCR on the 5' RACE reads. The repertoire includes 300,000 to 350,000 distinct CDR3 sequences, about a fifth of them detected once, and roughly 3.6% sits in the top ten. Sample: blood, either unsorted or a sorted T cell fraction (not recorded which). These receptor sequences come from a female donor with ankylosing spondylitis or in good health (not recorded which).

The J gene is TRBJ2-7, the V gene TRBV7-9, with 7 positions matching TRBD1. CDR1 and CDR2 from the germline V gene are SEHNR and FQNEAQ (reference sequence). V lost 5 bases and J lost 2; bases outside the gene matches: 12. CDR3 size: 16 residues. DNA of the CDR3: TGTGCCAGCAGCCCCAACCCCCCGACAGGGACCTACGAGCAGTACTTC. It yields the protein CASSPNPPTGTYEQYF.

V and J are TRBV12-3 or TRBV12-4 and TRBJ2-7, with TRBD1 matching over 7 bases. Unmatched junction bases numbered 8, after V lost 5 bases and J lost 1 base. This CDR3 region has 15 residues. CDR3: CASSPPGQTSYEQYF. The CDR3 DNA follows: TGTGCCAGCAGTCCCCCGGGACAGACTTCCTACGAGCAGTACTTC.

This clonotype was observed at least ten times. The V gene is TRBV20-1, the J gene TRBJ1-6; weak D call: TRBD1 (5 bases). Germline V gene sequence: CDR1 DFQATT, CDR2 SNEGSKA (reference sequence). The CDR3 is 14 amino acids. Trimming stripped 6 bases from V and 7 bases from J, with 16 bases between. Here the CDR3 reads CSAKDTGRNSPLHF. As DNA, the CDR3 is TGCAGTGCCAAGGACACAGGCAGGAATTCACCCCTCCACTTT.

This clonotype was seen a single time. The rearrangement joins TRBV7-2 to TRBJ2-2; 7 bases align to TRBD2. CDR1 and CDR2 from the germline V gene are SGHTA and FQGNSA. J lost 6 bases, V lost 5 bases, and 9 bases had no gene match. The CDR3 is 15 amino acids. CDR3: CASSPRTRSPGELFF. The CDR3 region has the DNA TGTGCCAGCAGCCCCCGGACTAGGAGTCCCGGGGAGCTGTTTTTT.

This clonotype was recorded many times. CDR3 protein: CASSLAGTGGYTF. The CDR3 DNA reads as TGTGCCAGCAGTTTAGCCGGGACCGGTGGCTACACCTTC. The chain is built from TRBV12-3 or TRBV12-4 and TRBJ1-2, with D tentatively TRBD1 (5 bases). V shed 0 bases and J shed 7 bases, with 9 bases lying between them. CDR3 size: 13 residues.

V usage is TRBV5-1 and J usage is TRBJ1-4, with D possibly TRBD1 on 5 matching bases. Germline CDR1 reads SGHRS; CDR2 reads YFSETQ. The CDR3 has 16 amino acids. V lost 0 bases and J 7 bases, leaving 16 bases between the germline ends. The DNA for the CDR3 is TGCGCCAGCAGCTTGGAAGGGTCCGGGGGACGTGAAAAACTGTTTTTT. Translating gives CASSLEGSGGREKLFF.

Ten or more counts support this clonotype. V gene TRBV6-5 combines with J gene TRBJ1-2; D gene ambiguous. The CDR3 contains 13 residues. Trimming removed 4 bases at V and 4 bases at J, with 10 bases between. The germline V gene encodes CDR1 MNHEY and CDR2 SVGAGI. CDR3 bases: TGTGCCAGCAGTTCCCCGGGAAGCTATGGCTACACCTTC. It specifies CASSSPGSYGYTF.

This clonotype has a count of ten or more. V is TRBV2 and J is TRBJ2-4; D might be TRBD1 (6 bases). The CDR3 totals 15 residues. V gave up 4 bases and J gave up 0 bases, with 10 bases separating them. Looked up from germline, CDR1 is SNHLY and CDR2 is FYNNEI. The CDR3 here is CASSGGTLAKNIQYF. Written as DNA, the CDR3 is TGTGCCAGCAGTGGAGGGACACTAGCCAAAAACATTCAGTACTTC.

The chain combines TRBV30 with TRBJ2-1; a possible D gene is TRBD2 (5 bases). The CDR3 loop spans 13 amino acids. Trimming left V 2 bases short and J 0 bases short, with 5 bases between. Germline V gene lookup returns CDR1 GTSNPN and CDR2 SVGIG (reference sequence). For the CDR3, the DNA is TGTGCCTGGAGTACTAGCTCCTACAATGAGCAGTTCTTC. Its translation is CAWSTSSYNEQFF.

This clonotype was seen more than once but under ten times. The CDR3: CASSASTSGRSNEQFF. The CDR3 DNA reads as TGTGCCAGCAGTGCCTCGACTAGCGGGAGAAGCAATGAGCAGTTCTTC. The V call is TRBV25-1, the J call TRBJ2-1; TRBD2 matches at 12 bases. CDR3 length: 16 amino acids. The junction had 7 bases not matched to a gene; V was cut back by 4 bases and J by 6 bases. Germline V gene sequence: CDR1 MGHDK, CDR2 SYGVNS.

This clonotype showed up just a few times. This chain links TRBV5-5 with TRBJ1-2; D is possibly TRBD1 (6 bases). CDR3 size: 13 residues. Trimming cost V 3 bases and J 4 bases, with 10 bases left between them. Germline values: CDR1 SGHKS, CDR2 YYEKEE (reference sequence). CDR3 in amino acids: CASSSGVSYGYTF. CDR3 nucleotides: TGTGCCAGCAGCTCAGGGGTAAGCTATGGCTACACCTTC.

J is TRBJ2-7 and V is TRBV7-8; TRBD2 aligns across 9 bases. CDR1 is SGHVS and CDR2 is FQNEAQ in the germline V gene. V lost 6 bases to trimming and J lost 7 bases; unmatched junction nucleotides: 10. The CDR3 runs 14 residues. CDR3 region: CASSLGTSSREQYF. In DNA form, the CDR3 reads TGTGCCAGCAGTCTCGGGACTAGCTCACGGGAGCAGTACTTC.

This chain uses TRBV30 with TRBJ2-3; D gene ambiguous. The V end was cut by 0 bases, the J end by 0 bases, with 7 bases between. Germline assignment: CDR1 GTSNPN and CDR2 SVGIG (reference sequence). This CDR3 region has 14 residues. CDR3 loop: CAWSVVQSTDTQYF. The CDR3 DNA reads TGTGCCTGGAGTGTAGTACAGAGCACAGATACGCAGTATTTT.